The next 28 T cell receptor beta chains were all read from a single sample in a study of blood T cell repertoires in COVID-19. The assay was immunoSEQ multiplex PCR, and TCRdb's table has in-frame clones only and misses some. Of under 250,000 clones in the sample, about four fifths were seen once. Material for sequencing was peripheral blood. The source is a woman aged 55-75 years with acute or convalescent COVID-19.

Points on this clone: The identical CDR3 is also encoded by other nucleotide sequences in the sample. CDR3 sequence: CASSQDAGNYGYTF. The CDR3 bases are TGTGCCAGCAGCCAAGATGCCGGGAACTATGGCTACACCTTC. The rearrangement uses TRBV3-1 (or the pseudogene TRBV3-2) and TRBJ1-2; unclear D gene. Germline CDR1 is LGHDT and CDR2 is YNNKEL (reference sequence). This CDR3 has 14 amino acids. Trimming left V 0 bases short and J 2 bases short, with 7 bases between.

V and J are TRBV6-5 and TRBJ2-1; 10 bases are shared with TRBD2. The CDR3 runs to 15 residues. V gave up 5 bases and J gave up 1 base; unmatched junction bases: 2. Germline-derived CDR1 and CDR2 are MNHEY and SVGAGI. The CDR3 nucleotides are TGTGCCAGCAGTCCGACTAGCGGGTCCTACAATGAGCAGTTCTTC. Its protein is CASSPTSGSYNEQFF.

This clone was counted only a few times. The V call is TRBV7-2, the J call TRBJ2-7; D perhaps matches TRBD1 (7 bases). Between the trimmed V and J ends, which lost 5 bases and 6 bases, there was a span of 17 bases. The germline CDR1 and CDR2 sequences are SGHTA and FQGNSA. The CDR3 is 14 amino acids. CDR3 loop: CASSPGGLSPEQYF. CDR3 sequence (DNA): TGTGCCAGCAGCCCAGGGGGACTCTCTCCCGAGCAGTACTTC.

The J gene is TRBJ1-1, the V gene TRBV6-2 or TRBV6-3; D is possibly TRBD1 (6 bases). Germline loops: CDR1 MNHEY, CDR2 SVGEGT. V dropped 6 bases and J dropped 5 bases, with 28 bases sitting between them. The CDR3 length is 18 residues. In DNA form, the CDR3 reads TGTGCCAGCAGCGACCCAACCCCGTTAGTGGGGGCAGGAACTGAAGCTTTCTTT. Amino acids: CASSDPTPLVGAGTEAFF.

The J gene is TRBJ1-3, the V gene TRBV3-1 (or the pseudogene TRBV3-2), with TRBD1 as a possible D gene (5 bases). The V end was cut by 0 bases, the J end by 3 bases, with 12 bases between. The length of the CDR3 is 16 residues. CDR1 and CDR2 (germline): LGHDT, YNNKEL (reference sequence). CDR3 residues: CASSQEPGGYGNTIYF. CDR3 sequence (DNA): TGTGCCAGCAGCCAAGAACCCGGGGGGTATGGAAACACCATATATTTT.

This chain links TRBV7-9 with TRBJ2-1; D remains unclear. The V and J ends lost 3 bases and 1 base respectively, with 7 bases between them. The CDR3 has 14 residues. The V gene's germline CDR1 is SEHNR and CDR2 FQNEAQ (reference sequence). The CDR3 region is CASSFTGSYNEQFF. CDR3 DNA: TGTGCCAGCAGCTTCACGGGTTCCTACAATGAGCAGTTCTTC.

The chain combines TRBV3-1 (or the pseudogene TRBV3-2) with TRBJ1-4; 8 nucleotides match TRBD1. The J segment lost 0 bases and the V segment lost 4 bases, leaving 4 bases of the junction unmatched. Germline lookup yields CDR1 LGHDT and CDR2 YNNKEL (reference sequence). The CDR3 consists of 16 residues. The CDR3 DNA follows: TGTGCCAGCAGCCCCCGGGACAGGACAACTAATGAAAAACTGTTTTTT. Its protein product is CASSPRDRTTNEKLFF.

This clone has a handful of counts. This chain connects TRBV5-5 to TRBJ1-1; D gene ambiguous. Germline V lookup: CDR1 SGHKS, CDR2 YYEKEE (reference sequence). V was cut by 1 base and J by 4 bases, with 11 bases left in between. The CDR3 has 14 amino acids. The CDR3 region has the DNA TGTGCCAGCAGCTTGAGCGGCGTAGTCACTGAAGCTTTCTTT. This encodes CASSLSGVVTEAFF.

This clone was seen just once. This chain joins TRBV5-1 and TRBJ1-5; 7 bases match TRBD1. The CDR3 sequence is 16 residues long. The germline gives CDR1 SGHRS, CDR2 YFSETQ. Unmatched junction bases numbered 5, after V lost 0 bases and J lost 2 bases. CDR3 sequence (DNA): TGCGCCAGCAGCTTGGACGCAGGGGGAGGCAATCAGCCCCAGCATTTT. This encodes CASSLDAGGGNQPQHF.

The gene calls are TRBV19 and TRBJ1-3; no clear D. The germline V gene encodes CDR1 LNHDA and CDR2 SQIVND (reference sequence). The CDR3 sequence is 13 residues long. Trimming stripped 10 bases from V and 0 bases from J, with 10 bases between. Written as DNA, the CDR3 is TGTGCCACGAAAAGCCTCTCTGGAAACACCATATATTTT. The encoded protein is CATKSLSGNTIYF. Full variable domain (outside the CDR3, taken from reference TRBV19 and TRBJ1-3): DGGITQSPKYLFRKEGQNVTLSCEQNLNHDAMYWYRQDPGQGLRLIYYSQIVNDFQKGDIAEGYSVSREKKESFPLTVTSAQKNPTAFYLCATKSLSGNTIYFGEGSWLTVV.

The V gene is TRBV6-5, the J gene TRBJ2-7, with 7 bases lining up with TRBD2. J was trimmed by 3 bases and V by 9 bases; bases with no gene match: 2. Looked up from germline, CDR1 is MNHEY and CDR2 is SVGAGI. The CDR3 is 11 residues long. CDR3 coding DNA: TGTGCCAGTACGGGGGGCTACGAGCAGTACTTC. It encodes CASTGGYEQYF.

The chain couples TRBV9 to TRBJ2-3, with 7 positions matching TRBD2. The germline V gene has CDR1 SGDLS and CDR2 YYNGEE. This CDR3 has 14 amino acids. V lost 7 bases to trimming and J lost 1 base; unmatched junction nucleotides: 6. The CDR3 DNA reads TGTGCCAGCCAAGGACGGGGGGGCACAGATACGCAGTATTTT. It specifies CASQGRGGTDTQYF.

The CDR3: CASTPPAGVHSGANVLTF. As DNA, the CDR3 is TGTGCCAGCACCCCACCGGCAGGGGTTCATTCTGGGGCCAACGTCCTGACTTTC. V and J are TRBV7-8 and TRBJ2-6, with a tentative D call TRBD1 (6 bases). The CDR3 runs to 18 residues. Looked up from germline, CDR1 is SGHVS and CDR2 is FQNEAQ. V lost 7 bases and J 1 base, leaving 20 bases between the germline ends.

V gene TRBV3-1 (or the pseudogene TRBV3-2) combines with J gene TRBJ1-3, with D possibly matching TRBD1 (5 bases). Germline CDR1 LGHDT, CDR2 YNNKEL (reference sequence). The ends were cut back, 1 base at V and 3 bases at J, with 13 bases in the middle. The CDR3 is 16 residues long. Written as DNA, the CDR3 is TGTGCCAGCAGCCAAGGGGGGAGGATTAGTGGAAACACCATATATTTT. It encodes CASSQGGRISGNTIYF.

This chain joins TRBV13 and TRBJ1-2; TRBD1 matches 11 bases. Germline V gene data show CDR1 as PRHDT and CDR2 as FYEKMQ (reference sequence). This CDR3 contains 17 residues. V trimming: 5 bases; J trimming: 6 bases; junction bases outside the gene matches: 14. The CDR3 DNA is TGTGCCAGCAGCCCAGACCGGACAGGGGGCGATGGAAATGGCTACACCTTC. This encodes CASSPDRTGGDGNGYTF.

This clone came up once. The chain has TRBV6-2 or TRBV6-3 and TRBJ2-7, with TRBD2 matching 10 bases. Germline V gene data show CDR1 as MNHEY and CDR2 as SVGEGT. V gave up 3 bases and J gave up 3 bases; unmatched junction bases: 5. This CDR3 contains 15 residues. In DNA form, the CDR3 reads TGTGCCAGCAGTTATAAACTAGCGGGGAGCTACGAGCAGTACTTC. It is translated as CASSYKLAGSYEQYF.

The chain combines TRBV3-1 (or the pseudogene TRBV3-2) with TRBJ1-2; 7 bases line up with TRBD1. The CDR3 consists of 16 residues. The germline V gene has CDR1 LGHDT and CDR2 YNNKEL (reference sequence). Losses at the gene ends were 4 bases for V and 0 bases for J; bases not matched to a gene: 8. CDR3 region: CASSLTWDSSNYGYTF. The DNA of the CDR3 is TGTGCCAGCAGCCTTACCTGGGACAGCTCTAACTATGGCTACACCTTC.

The V call is TRBV19, the J call TRBJ1-2; TRBD1 matches at 8 bases. Germline assignment: CDR1 LNHDA and CDR2 SQIVND (reference sequence). CDR3 length: 13 residues. V was pared by 6 bases and J by 6 bases, with 6 bases of the junction left unmatched. The CDR3 bases are TGTGCCAGTAGGTCGGACAGGGCACATGGCTACACCTTC. Translating gives CASRSDRAHGYTF.

The chain has TRBV6-6 and TRBJ1-3; 7 bases match TRBD1. The junction had 6 bases not matched to a gene; V was cut back by 6 bases and J by 4 bases. This CDR3 comprises 14 residues. The germline CDR1 and CDR2 sequences are MNHNY and SVGAGI (reference sequence). The CDR3 DNA reads TGTGCCAGCAGCCGGGGACAGTTCGGAAACACCATATATTTT. As protein: CASSRGQFGNTIYF.

The chain carries TRBV4-2 and TRBJ1-1; the D gene is possibly TRBD1 (6 bases). The CDR3 has 12 amino acids. V was cut by 0 bases and J by 9 bases, with 8 bases left in between. The germline gives CDR1 LGHNA, CDR2 YNFKEQ. CDR3 amino acids: CASSQEGGKAFF. CDR3 nucleotides: TGTGCCAGCAGCCAAGAAGGGGGTAAAGCTTTCTTT.

The chain carries TRBV6-2 or TRBV6-3 and TRBJ2-1; D unresolved. With 6 bases removed from V and 0 bases from J, the gap between germline ends came to 9 bases. The germline CDR1 and CDR2 sequences are MNHEY and SVGEGT. The CDR3 length is 14 residues. The CDR3 loop is CASSPLSSYNEQFF. The CDR3 coding sequence is TGTGCCAGCAGCCCCCTTAGCTCCTACAATGAGCAGTTCTTC.

V usage is TRBV23-1 and J usage is TRBJ2-1; D unresolved. TRBV23-1 is flagged as an ORF with uncertain function. The germline V and J ends were trimmed by 0 bases and 4 bases, with 19 bases remaining between them. The CDR3 consists of 18 residues. The CDR3 loop is CASSQSMAEIPFYNEQFF. As DNA, the CDR3 is TGCGCCAGCAGTCAATCGATGGCGGAGATCCCCTTTTACAATGAGCAGTTCTTC.

The gene calls are TRBV15 and TRBJ1-2; D unresolved. The CDR3 has 12 residues. V lost 0 bases and J lost 4, with 3 bases in between. Germline-derived CDR1 and CDR2 are LNHNV and YYDKDF (reference sequence). CDR3 in amino acids: CATSRDLYGYTF. In DNA form, the CDR3 reads TGTGCCACCAGCAGAGACCTCTATGGCTACACCTTC.

The V gene is TRBV7-9, the J gene TRBJ1-2; 7 bases are a match to TRBD1. The CDR3 is made up of 14 amino acids. Germline V gives CDR1 SEHNR, CDR2 FQNEAQ (reference sequence). Losses at the gene ends were 5 bases for V and 0 bases for J; bases not matched to a gene: 3. CDR3 DNA sequence: TGTGCCAGCAGCCGGGACAGAGCTAACTATGGCTACACCTTC. Translating gives CASSRDRANYGYTF.

The V gene is TRBV7-9, the J gene TRBJ1-1, with TRBD1 identical over 7 bases. Trimming at V came to 4 bases and at J to 11 bases, leaving 7 bases not matched to a gene. CDR3 length equals 12 residues. Germline values: CDR1 SEHNR, CDR2 FQNEAQ (reference sequence). The CDR3 sequence: CASSSDRERAFF. The CDR3 bases are TGTGCCAGCAGCTCCGACAGGGAAAGGGCTTTCTTT.

The chain combines TRBV5-1 with TRBJ2-7; D possibly corresponds to TRBD2 (5 bases). CDR1 and CDR2 (germline): SGHRS, YFSETQ. Trimming left V 1 base short and J 3 bases short, with 11 bases between. This CDR3 has 14 amino acids. This CDR3 is CASSLSGYDYEQYF. The CDR3 DNA reads TGCGCCAGCAGCTTGTCGGGATACGACTACGAGCAGTACTTC.

The chain is built from TRBV5-1 and TRBJ2-3; TRBD1 agrees at 7 bases. J gave up 11 bases and V 6 bases, and 12 bases lay outside the gene matches. The CDR3 extends over 13 amino acids. Germline CDR1 reads SGHRS; CDR2 reads YFSETQ. The CDR3 protein is CASTEPPGQMQYF. The CDR3 nucleotides are TGCGCCAGCACAGAACCGCCGGGACAGATGCAGTATTTT.

The chain has TRBV28 and TRBJ1-2; 7 bases fit TRBD1. This CDR3 spans 15 amino acids. CDR1 is MDHEN and CDR2 is SYDVKM in the germline V gene. The V gene end was trimmed by 4 bases and the J gene end by 4 bases; junction bases not matched to a gene: 9. The DNA for the CDR3 is TGTGCCAGCAGTTCCTACGACAGGGCGGGCTATGGCTACACCTTC. This translates into CASSSYDRAGYGYTF.